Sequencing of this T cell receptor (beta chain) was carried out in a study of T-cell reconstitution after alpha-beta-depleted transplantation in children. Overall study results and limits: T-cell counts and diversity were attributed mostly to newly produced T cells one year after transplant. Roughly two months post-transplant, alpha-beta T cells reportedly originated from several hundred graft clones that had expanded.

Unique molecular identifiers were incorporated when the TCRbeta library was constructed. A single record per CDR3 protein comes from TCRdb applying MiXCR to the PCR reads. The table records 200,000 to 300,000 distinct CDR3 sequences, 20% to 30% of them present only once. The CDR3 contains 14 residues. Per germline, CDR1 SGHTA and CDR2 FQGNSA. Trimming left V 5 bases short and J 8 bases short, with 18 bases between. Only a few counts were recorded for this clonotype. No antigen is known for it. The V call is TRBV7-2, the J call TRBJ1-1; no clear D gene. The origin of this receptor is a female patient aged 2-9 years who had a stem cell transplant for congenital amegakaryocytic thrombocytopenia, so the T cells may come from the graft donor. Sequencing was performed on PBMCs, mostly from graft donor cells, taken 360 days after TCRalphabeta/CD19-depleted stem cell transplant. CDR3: CASSLRQRRFEAFF. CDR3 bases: TGTGCCAGCAGCCTCCGGCAGCGACGATTCGAAGCTTTCTTT.